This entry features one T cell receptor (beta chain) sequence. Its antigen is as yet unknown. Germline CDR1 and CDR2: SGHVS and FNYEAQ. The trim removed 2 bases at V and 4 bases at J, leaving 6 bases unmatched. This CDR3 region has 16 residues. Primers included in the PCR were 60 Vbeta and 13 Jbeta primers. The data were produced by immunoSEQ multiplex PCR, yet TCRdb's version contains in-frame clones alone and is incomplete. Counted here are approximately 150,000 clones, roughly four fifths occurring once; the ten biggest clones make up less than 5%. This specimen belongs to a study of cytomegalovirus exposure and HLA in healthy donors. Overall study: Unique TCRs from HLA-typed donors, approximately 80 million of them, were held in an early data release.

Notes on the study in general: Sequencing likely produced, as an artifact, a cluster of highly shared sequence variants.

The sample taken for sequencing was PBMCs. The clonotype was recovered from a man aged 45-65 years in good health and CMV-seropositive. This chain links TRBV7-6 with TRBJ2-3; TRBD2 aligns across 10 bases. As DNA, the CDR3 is TGTGCCAGCAGCTTACGGCTAGCGGGAGCCCCAGATACGCAGTATTTT. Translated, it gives CASSLRLAGAPDTQYF.